The 23 T cell receptor beta chains below come from one sample, sequenced in a study of blood T cell repertoires in COVID-19. Produced via immunoSEQ multiplex PCR; TCRdb's table is partial and in-frame only. Of about 250,000 clones listed, approximately 88% are singletons. Sequenced input: PBMCs or T cells enriched from blood (not recorded which). Source of these receptors: a woman aged 30 to 39 with acute COVID-19.

The gene calls are TRBV5-1 and TRBJ2-2; the match to TRBD2 covers 11 bases. Unmatched junction bases numbered 6, after V lost 7 bases and J lost 7 bases. The CDR3 covers 14 residues. The germline CDR1 and CDR2 sequences are SGHRS and YFSETQ. The CDR3 region is CASDSGGAGGELFF. In DNA form, the CDR3 reads TGCGCCAGCGATAGCGGGGGGGCCGGCGGGGAGCTGTTTTTT.

This sequence joins TRBV9 and TRBJ1-1; possible D gene TRBD1, 5 bases. The CDR3 runs 14 residues. Germline loops: CDR1 SGDLS, CDR2 YYNGEE. V gave up 4 bases and J gave up 1 base, with 11 bases separating them. CDR3 coding DNA: TGTGCCAGCAGCCGGACACTCCGGAACACTGAAGCTTTCTTT. Protein product: CASSRTLRNTEAFF.

A few counts support this clone. The chain couples TRBV29-1 to TRBJ1-2; no clear D. The CDR3 is 13 residues long. Trimming stripped 8 bases from V and 0 bases from J, with 13 bases between. Germline V gene sequence: CDR1 SQVTM, CDR2 ANQGSEA. CDR3 bases: TGCAGCTCCGCGCGGTTAGCTAACTATGGCTACACCTTC. This sequence encodes CSSARLANYGYTF. The full variable domain, completed using reference TRBV29-1 and TRBJ1-2, is SAVISQKPSRDICQRGTSLTIQCQVDSQVTMMFWYRQQPGQSLTLIATANQGSEATYESGFVIDKFPISRPNLTFSTLTVSNMSPEDSSIYLCSSARLANYGYTFGSGTRLTVV.

The chain joins TRBV7-9 to TRBJ1-4; D is undetermined. From germline, CDR1 is SEHNR and CDR2 FQNEAQ (reference sequence). V lost 5 bases, J lost 2 bases, and 12 bases lay in between. This CDR3 has 15 amino acids. The CDR3 reads CASSPKGGTNEKLFF. Here the CDR3 DNA reads TGTGCCAGCAGCCCCAAGGGAGGGACTAATGAAAAACTGTTTTTT.

V and J are TRBV5-5 and TRBJ2-3; no firm D call. This CDR3 is built from 12 residues. With 0 bases removed from V and 5 bases from J, the gap between germline ends came to 4 bases. Germline V gives CDR1 SGHKS, CDR2 YYEKEE (reference sequence). CDR3 DNA: TGTGCCAGCAGCTTGGAGCGAGATACGCAGTATTTT. Translation: CASSLERDTQYF.

This chain uses TRBV5-5 with TRBJ1-2, with 8 bases aligning to TRBD1. This CDR3 comprises 14 residues. Germline CDR1 SGHKS, CDR2 YYEKEE (reference sequence). J gave up 6 bases and V 2 bases, and 6 bases lay outside the gene matches. CDR3: CASSLTGGEDGYTF. The CDR3 DNA follows: TGTGCCAGCAGCTTAACAGGGGGGGAGGATGGCTACACCTTC.

In nucleotides, the CDR3 is TGCGCCAGCAGCCAAGGAACCGAGACACCGAACACTGAAGCTTTCTTT. This translates into CASSQGTETPNTEAFF. The V call is TRBV4-1, the J call TRBJ1-1, with D hard to call. This CDR3 contains 16 residues. CDR1 is MGHRA and CDR2 is YSYEKL in the germline V gene. Trimming shortened V by 1 base and J by 1 base, and 13 bases separated the two germline ends.

This clone was detected once. CDR3 sequence (DNA): TGTGCCAGCAGTGAATCAGTCAGGGGTCGTTCACCCCTCCACTTT. The encoded protein is CASSESVRGRSPLHF. The chain carries TRBV25-1 and TRBJ1-6, with a tentative D call TRBD1 (6 bases). Germline V gives CDR1 MGHDK, CDR2 SYGVNS. Trimming took 1 base from V and 9 from J, leaving 13 bases between them. This CDR3 contains 15 residues.

The V and J genes are TRBV7-6 and TRBJ1-6, with a tentative D call TRBD1 (6 bases). Germline lookup yields CDR1 SGHVS and CDR2 FNYEAQ. V gave up 5 bases and J gave up 7 bases, with 18 bases separating them. The CDR3 extends over 16 amino acids. CDR3 DNA: TGTGCCAGCAGCCTATCCAACAGGGTGCAAAATTCACCCCTCCACTTT. Translation gives CASSLSNRVQNSPLHF.

The chain carries TRBV6-6 and TRBJ2-3; 7 bases align to TRBD2. V was clipped by 6 bases and J by 2 bases; unmatched bases: 5. Germline V gene lookup returns CDR1 MNHNY and CDR2 SVGAGI (reference sequence). The CDR3 has 14 amino acids. The CDR3 region has the DNA TGTGCCAGCAGCGGGGGGATCTCCACAGATACGCAGTATTTT. Protein: CASSGGISTDTQYF.

The V gene is TRBV7-9, the J gene TRBJ1-1, with no clear D. The V end lost 5 bases, the J end lost 0 bases, and 7 bases lay between the germline ends. Germline values: CDR1 SEHNR, CDR2 FQNEAQ (reference sequence). The CDR3 is 13 residues long. As DNA, the CDR3 is TGTGCCAGCAGCCCGGAGGTGAACACTGAAGCTTTCTTT. Its protein is CASSPEVNTEAFF.

The CDR3 is CASTSGETGELFF. The CDR3, as DNA: TGTGCCAGTACTTCAGGGGAAACCGGGGAGCTGTTTTTT. The V call is TRBV19, the J call TRBJ2-2; D is possibly TRBD1 (6 bases). The ends were cut back, 7 bases at V and 5 bases at J, with 11 bases in the middle. The CDR3 runs 13 residues. Germline CDR1 LNHDA, CDR2 SQIVND (reference sequence).

This chain connects TRBV19 to TRBJ1-1; D gene uncertain. Deletions cut 6 bases from V and 11 bases from J, with 13 bases between. Germline assignment: CDR1 LNHDA and CDR2 SQIVND (reference sequence). The CDR3 is 11 amino acids. The CDR3, as DNA: TGTGCCAGTAGGGTTGCCTTCGGGGCTTTCTTT. Amino acids: CASRVAFGAFF.

This clone was detected ten times or more. The chain uses TRBV7-2 and TRBJ2-7; D ambiguous. Germline V gene data show CDR1 as SGHTA and CDR2 as FQGNSA. The CDR3 runs 12 residues. V was clipped by 5 bases and J by 3 bases, with 8 bases between them. The CDR3 coding sequence is TGTGCCAGCAGCAGAGGTAGCTACGAGCAGTACTTC. Its translation is CASSRGSYEQYF.

The chain uses TRBV30 and TRBJ1-1; 7 nucleotides match TRBD1. Germline CDR1 and CDR2: GTSNPN and SVGIG (reference sequence). The CDR3 totals 20 residues. J lost 0 bases, V lost 8 bases, and 27 bases had no gene match. The CDR3 loop is CAAKGAPYWDSRKMNTEAFF. CDR3 coding DNA: TGTGCCGCGAAAGGGGCCCCTTACTGGGACAGCAGAAAGATGAACACTGAAGCTTTCTTT. The full variable domain, with the rest looked up from reference TRBV30 and TRBJ1-1, is SQTIHQWPATLVQPVGSPLSLECTVEGTSNPNLYWYRQAAGRGLQLLFYSVGIGQISSEVPQNLSASRPQDRQFILSSKKLLLSDSGFYLCAAKGAPYWDSRKMNTEAFFGQGTRLTVV.

This clone was observed once. The CDR3, as DNA: TGTGCCAGCAGTTACGGTTTGAACAGAAACTACGAGCAGTACTTC. Translated: CASSYGLNRNYEQYF. The V call is TRBV6-5, the J call TRBJ2-7; D ambiguous. Germline V gene sequence: CDR1 MNHEY, CDR2 SVGAGI. V gave up 2 bases and J gave up 3 bases, with 14 bases separating them. This CDR3 has 15 residues.

The DNA of the CDR3 is TGTGCCAGTAGTATAGTTGCGGGGGGGCCTGATGAGCAGTTCTTC. It specifies CASSIVAGGPDEQFF. The gene calls are TRBV19 and TRBJ2-1, with TRBD2 identical over 9 bases. Looked up from germline, CDR1 is LNHDA and CDR2 is SQIVND (reference sequence). The CDR3 covers 15 residues. The junction had 6 bases not matched to a gene; V was cut back by 1 base and J by 8 bases.

The V call is TRBV11-2, the J call TRBJ1-3; D call uncertain. The CDR3 has 18 amino acids. Trimming stripped 0 bases from V and 7 bases from J, with 22 bases between. Per germline, CDR1 SGHAT and CDR2 FQNNGV. The CDR3 DNA reads as TGTGCCAGCAGCTTAGATCGGAGACTTCAAGGCGGCGACAACACCATATATTTT. This encodes CASSLDRRLQGGDNTIYF. The complete variable domain, with remaining parts taken from reference TRBV11-2 and TRBJ1-3, reads EAGVAQSPRYKIIEKRQSVAFWCNPISGHATLYWYQQILGQGPKLLIQFQNNGVVDDSQLPKDRFSAERLKGVDSTLKIQPAKLEDSAVYLCASSLDRRLQGGDNTIYFGEGSWLTVV.

The chain carries TRBV5-5 and TRBJ2-4; 8 bases match TRBD1. The germline CDR1 and CDR2 sequences are SGHKS and YYEKEE (reference sequence). J lost 5 bases, V lost 0 bases, and 10 bases had no gene match. The CDR3 loop spans 17 amino acids. The CDR3 DNA is TGTGCCAGCAGCTTGGTAGTTGGAGGCAGGGGGCAAAACATTCAGTACTTC. The encoded protein is CASSLVVGGRGQNIQYF.

V is TRBV9 and J is TRBJ2-7, with D unresolved. This CDR3 spans 15 amino acids. In germline, CDR1 is SGDLS, CDR2 YYNGEE. Trimming pared 4 bases from V and 6 bases from J, leaving 20 bases between. The CDR3 loop reads CASSPVGLTLGEQYF. Written as DNA, the CDR3 is TGTGCCAGCAGCCCCGTGGGTCTTACTCTAGGCGAGCAGTACTTC.

The CDR3: CASSLRDTSYEQYF. The CDR3 nucleotides read TGTGCCAGCAGCCTCCGGGACACAAGCTACGAGCAGTACTTC. The J gene is TRBJ2-7, the V gene TRBV7-6; D is possibly TRBD1 (6 bases). The germline gives CDR1 SGHVS, CDR2 FNYEAQ. The CDR3 totals 14 residues. V was shortened by 5 bases and J by 3 bases, with 14 bases between the two germline ends.

This chain joins TRBV4-1 and TRBJ2-2, with 15 bases that match TRBD2. Germline V gene data show CDR1 as MGHRA and CDR2 as YSYEKL. The CDR3 consists of 20 residues. Germline trimming cut 7 bases from V and 3 bases from J; bases unmatched to any gene: 15. CDR3 nucleotide sequence: TGCGCCAGCACCCGTCGGGGACTAGCGGGGGGACAGGGGGACACCGGGGAGCTGTTTTTT. This encodes CASTRRGLAGGQGDTGELFF.

The chain uses TRBV3-1 (or the pseudogene TRBV3-2) and TRBJ2-5, with 10 bases fitting TRBD1. Trimming took 0 bases from V and 7 from J; bases not matched to a gene: 5. CDR3 length equals 15 residues. The germline CDR1 and CDR2 sequences are LGHDT and YNNKEL (reference sequence). In DNA form, the CDR3 reads TGTGCCAGCAGCCAAGATCGGGACAGGGGTGCGACCCAGTACTTC. Protein sequence: CASSQDRDRGATQYF.